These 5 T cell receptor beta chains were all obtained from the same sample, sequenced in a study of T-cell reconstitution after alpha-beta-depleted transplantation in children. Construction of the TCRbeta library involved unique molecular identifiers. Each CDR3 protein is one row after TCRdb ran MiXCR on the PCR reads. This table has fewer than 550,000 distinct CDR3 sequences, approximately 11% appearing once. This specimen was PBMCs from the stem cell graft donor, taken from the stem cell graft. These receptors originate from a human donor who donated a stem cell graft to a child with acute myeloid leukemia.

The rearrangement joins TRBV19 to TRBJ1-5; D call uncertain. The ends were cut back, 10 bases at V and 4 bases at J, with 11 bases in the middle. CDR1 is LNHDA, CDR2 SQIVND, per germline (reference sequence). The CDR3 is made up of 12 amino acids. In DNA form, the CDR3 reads TGTGCCACCGCCCCCCGTAATCAGCCCCAGCATTTT. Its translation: CATAPRNQPQHF.

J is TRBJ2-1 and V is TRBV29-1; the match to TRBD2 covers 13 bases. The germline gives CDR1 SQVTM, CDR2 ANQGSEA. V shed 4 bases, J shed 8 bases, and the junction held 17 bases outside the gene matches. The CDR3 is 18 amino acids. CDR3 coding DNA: TGCAGCGTTGCACTCCCGGGACTAGCGGGACTCCGGTCCGATGAGCAGTTCTTC. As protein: CSVALPGLAGLRSDEQFF.

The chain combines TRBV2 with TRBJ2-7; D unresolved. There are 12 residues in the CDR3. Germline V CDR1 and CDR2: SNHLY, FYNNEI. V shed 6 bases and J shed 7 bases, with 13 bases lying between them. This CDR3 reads CASSLSVVEQYF. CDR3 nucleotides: TGTGCCAGCAGCCTTTCAGTTGTTGAGCAGTACTTC.

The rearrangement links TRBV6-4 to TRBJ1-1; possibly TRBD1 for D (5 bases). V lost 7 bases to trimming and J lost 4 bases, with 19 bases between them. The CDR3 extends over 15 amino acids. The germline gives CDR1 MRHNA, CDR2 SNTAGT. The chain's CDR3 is CASTSSSGGITEAFF. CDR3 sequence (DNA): TGTGCCAGCACCTCCTCAAGCGGGGGGATCACTGAAGCTTTCTTT.

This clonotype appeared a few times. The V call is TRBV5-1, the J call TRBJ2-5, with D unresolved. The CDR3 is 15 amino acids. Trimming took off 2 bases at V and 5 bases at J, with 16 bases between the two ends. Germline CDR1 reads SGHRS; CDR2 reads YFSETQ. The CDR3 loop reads CASSLWGNELETQYF. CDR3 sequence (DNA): TGCGCCAGCAGCTTATGGGGAAATGAGCTCGAGACCCAGTACTTC.